A single TCR beta chain is shown here with its context. Its antigen is as yet unknown. The data belong to a study of graft-versus-host responses after intestinal transplantation. Whole-study findings and limits: Detection of GvH clones occurred in recipient marrow, and some had their first appearance in ileum or blood. Individuals carrying graft-donor T cell macrochimerism showed high graft-versus-host to host-versus-graft clonal ratios in allografts.

Libraries were prepared by immunoSEQ multiplex PCR; TCRdb keeps only in-frame clonotypes and omits some of them. The sample lists around 130,000 clones, more than 90% occurring once. This sample comprised unstimulated CD4+ T cells sorted from spleen or lymph node cells, obtained before intestinal transplant. The origin of this receptor is a human donor who received an intestinal transplant.

This CDR3 is CASSEARQVRWTQYF. The CDR3 DNA reads TGTGCCAGCAGTGAAGCGAGACAGGTCCGGTGGACGCAGTATTTT. The chain joins TRBV2 to TRBJ2-3; tentative D call: TRBD1 (6 bases). Germline-derived CDR1 and CDR2 are SNHLY and FYNNEI. The CDR3 has 15 residues. V was trimmed by 0 bases and J by 9 bases, leaving 16 bases between them.